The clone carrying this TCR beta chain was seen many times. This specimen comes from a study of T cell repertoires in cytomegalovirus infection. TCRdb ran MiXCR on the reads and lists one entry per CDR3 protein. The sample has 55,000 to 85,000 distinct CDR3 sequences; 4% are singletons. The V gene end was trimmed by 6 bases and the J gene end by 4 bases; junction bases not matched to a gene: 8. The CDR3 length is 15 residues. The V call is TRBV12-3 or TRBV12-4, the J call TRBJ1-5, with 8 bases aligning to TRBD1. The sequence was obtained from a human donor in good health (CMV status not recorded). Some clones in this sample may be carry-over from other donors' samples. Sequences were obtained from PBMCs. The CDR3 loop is CASRPTGAGNQPQHF. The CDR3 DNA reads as TGTGCCAGCAGACCGACAGGGGCAGGGAATCAGCCCCAGCATTTT.